The sequence of this TCR beta chain was determined in a study of CD8+ T cells in alopecia areata. Described treatment: oral pan-JAK inhibitor, 5-10 mg twice daily. cDNA serving as the sequencing template came from extracted, reverse transcribed RNA. The method was immunoSEQ multiplex PCR; TCRdb's version includes in-frame clones alone and lacks a portion of them. The sample yields fewer than 250,000 clones, 43% seen once. J gave up 13 bases and V 5 bases, and 14 bases lay outside the gene matches. In germline, CDR1 is SGHAT, CDR2 FQNNGV. This CDR3 is built from 14 residues. Study findings and constraints: In patients, TCRs were shared less clearly than in mice, and HLA may possibly be involved.

About this clone: The antigen remains undetermined.

The chain combines TRBV11-2 with TRBJ2-3, with 8 positions matching TRBD1. This clonotype originated in a human donor with alopecia areata. The sample in question was CD4+ T cells sorted from blood, obtained between weeks 36 and 40, from a patient treated with tofacitinib. The CDR3 loop is CASSVAGTGRGEYF. CDR3 nucleotide sequence: TGTGCCAGCAGCGTAGCCGGGACAGGCCGGGGAGAGTATTTT.